This T cell receptor (beta chain) was sequenced for a study of early T cells in non-severe SARS-CoV-2 infection. As for the study in general: Sequencing of bulk RNA from unsorted whole blood was done, without chain pairing.

Individual cDNA molecules received unique molecular identifiers during library preparation. TCRdb used MiXCR to reprocess the 5' RACE reads, holding one entry per CDR3 protein. The sample gives 60,000 or so distinct CDR3 sequences, around 9.3% of which show up once; 3.9% is in the top ten. Study results and caveats: Anti-spike CD8 responses were favored by VDJdb matching, which missed private and CD4 specificities.

Trimming shortened V by 3 bases and J by 0 bases, and 9 bases separated the two germline ends. Germline V gene data show CDR1 as MNHNS and CDR2 as SASEGT. This CDR3 has 15 amino acids. This clonotype was detected a few times. Its antigen is unknown. The genes are TRBV6-1 and TRBJ2-1; the D is unclear. Material: whole blood, obtained at baseline. The clonotype comes from an adult who was a healthcare worker with PCR-confirmed SARS-CoV-2 infection or an uninfected control (not recorded which). The CDR3 protein is CASSDTESSYNEQFF. The CDR3 DNA reads TGTGCCAGCAGTGACACAGAGAGCTCCTACAATGAGCAGTTCTTC.